This T cell receptor beta chain comes out of a study of T-cell memory formation after mild COVID-19. This clonotype appeared many times. The V end lost 4 bases, the J end lost 5 bases, and 9 bases lay between the germline ends. This CDR3 is built from 13 residues. CDR1 is SGHTA and CDR2 is FQGNSA in the germline V gene. TCRdb ran MiXCR on the 5' RACE reads and lists one entry per CDR3 protein. The sample yields fewer than 70,000 distinct CDR3 sequences, 8% to 9.5% seen once. This receptor was identified in a man aged 18 to 30 who had mild COVID-19 (a few samples of this study predate the infection). Cell type and time point are not known. Sequencing used PBMCs or a T cell subset sorted from them (not recorded which). The V and J genes are TRBV7-2 and TRBJ2-1; D is undetermined. In nucleotides, the CDR3 is TGTGCCAGCAGCTGGATCGCTAACAATGAGCAGTTCTTC. Encoded protein: CASSWIANNEQFF.